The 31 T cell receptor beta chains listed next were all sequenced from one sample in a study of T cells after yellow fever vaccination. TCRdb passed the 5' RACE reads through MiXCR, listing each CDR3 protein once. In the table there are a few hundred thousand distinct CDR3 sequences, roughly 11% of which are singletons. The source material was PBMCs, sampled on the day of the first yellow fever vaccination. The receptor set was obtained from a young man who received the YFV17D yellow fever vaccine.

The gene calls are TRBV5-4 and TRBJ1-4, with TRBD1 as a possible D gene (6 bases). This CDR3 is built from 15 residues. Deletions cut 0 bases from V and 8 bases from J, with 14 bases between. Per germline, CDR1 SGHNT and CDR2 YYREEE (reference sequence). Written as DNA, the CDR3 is TGTGCCAGCAGCTTGGGCCGGGGGCCCTCGGAAAAACTGTTTTTT. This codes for CASSLGRGPSEKLFF.

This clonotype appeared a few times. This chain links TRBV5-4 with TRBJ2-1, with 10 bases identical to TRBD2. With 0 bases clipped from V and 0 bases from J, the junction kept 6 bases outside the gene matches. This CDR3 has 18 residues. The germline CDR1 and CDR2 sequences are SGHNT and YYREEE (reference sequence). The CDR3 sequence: CASSLGLAGRSSYNEQFF. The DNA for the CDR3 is TGTGCCAGCAGCTTGGGACTAGCGGGTCGGAGCTCCTACAATGAGCAGTTCTTC.

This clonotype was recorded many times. The CDR3 loop is CASSYISGTRYEQYF. CDR3 DNA sequence: TGCGCCAGCAGCTATATCTCGGGGACACGGTACGAGCAGTACTTC. J is TRBJ2-7 and V is TRBV5-1; D might be TRBD1 (6 bases). Looked up from germline, CDR1 is SGHRS and CDR2 is YFSETQ. The length of the CDR3 is 15 residues. Between the trimmed V and J ends, which lost 3 bases and 4 bases, there was a span of 17 bases.

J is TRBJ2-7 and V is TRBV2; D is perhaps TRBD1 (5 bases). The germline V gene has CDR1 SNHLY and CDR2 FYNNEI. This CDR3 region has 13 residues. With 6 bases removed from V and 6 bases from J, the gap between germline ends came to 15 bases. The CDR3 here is CASSQDTEVEQYF. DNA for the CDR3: TGTGCCAGCAGCCAGGACACAGAGGTCGAGCAGTACTTC.

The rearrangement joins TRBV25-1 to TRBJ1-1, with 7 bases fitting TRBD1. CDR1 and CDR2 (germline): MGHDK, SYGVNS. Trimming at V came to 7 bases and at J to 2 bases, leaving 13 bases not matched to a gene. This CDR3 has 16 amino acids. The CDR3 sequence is CASTNRGPGTNTEAFF. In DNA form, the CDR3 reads TGTGCCAGCACCAACAGGGGTCCGGGGACTAACACTGAAGCTTTCTTT.

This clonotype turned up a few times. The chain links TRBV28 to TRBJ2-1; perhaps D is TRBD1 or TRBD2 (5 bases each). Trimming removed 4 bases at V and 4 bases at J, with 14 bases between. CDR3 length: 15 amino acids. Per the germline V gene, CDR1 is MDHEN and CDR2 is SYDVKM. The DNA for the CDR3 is TGTGCCAGCAGTTCGTTCCGGGACGGGTACAATGAGCAGTTCTTC. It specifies CASSSFRDGYNEQFF.

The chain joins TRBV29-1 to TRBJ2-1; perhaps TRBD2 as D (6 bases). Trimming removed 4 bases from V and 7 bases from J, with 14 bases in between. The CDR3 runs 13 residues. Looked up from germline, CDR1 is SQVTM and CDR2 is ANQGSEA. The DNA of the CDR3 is TGCAGCGTTGGGAGCCAGGCGGGGAATGAGCAGTTCTTC. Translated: CSVGSQAGNEQFF.

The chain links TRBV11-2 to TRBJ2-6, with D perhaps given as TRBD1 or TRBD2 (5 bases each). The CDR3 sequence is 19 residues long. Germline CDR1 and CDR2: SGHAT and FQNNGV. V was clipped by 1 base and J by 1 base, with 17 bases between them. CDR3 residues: CASSLGFMRGKSGANVLTF. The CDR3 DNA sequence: TGTGCCAGCAGCTTAGGGTTTATGAGGGGCAAGTCTGGGGCCAACGTCCTGACTTTC. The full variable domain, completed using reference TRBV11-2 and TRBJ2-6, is EAGVAQSPRYKIIEKRQSVAFWCNPISGHATLYWYQQILGQGPKLLIQFQNNGVVDDSQLPKDRFSAERLKGVDSTLKIQPAKLEDSAVYLCASSLGFMRGKSGANVLTFGAGSRLTVL.

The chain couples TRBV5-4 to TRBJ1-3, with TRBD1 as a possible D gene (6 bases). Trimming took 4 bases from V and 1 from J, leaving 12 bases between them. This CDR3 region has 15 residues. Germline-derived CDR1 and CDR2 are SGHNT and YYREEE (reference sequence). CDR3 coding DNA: TGTGCCAGCAGCAGAACAGGGTTTTCTGGAAACACCATATATTTT. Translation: CASSRTGFSGNTIYF.

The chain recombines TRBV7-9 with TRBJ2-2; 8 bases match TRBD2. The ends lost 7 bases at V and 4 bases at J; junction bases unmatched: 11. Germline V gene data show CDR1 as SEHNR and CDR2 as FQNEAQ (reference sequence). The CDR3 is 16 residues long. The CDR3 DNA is TGTGCCAGCATCGTTCTGGTAGCGGGGATCACCGGGGAGCTGTTTTTT. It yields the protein CASIVLVAGITGELFF.

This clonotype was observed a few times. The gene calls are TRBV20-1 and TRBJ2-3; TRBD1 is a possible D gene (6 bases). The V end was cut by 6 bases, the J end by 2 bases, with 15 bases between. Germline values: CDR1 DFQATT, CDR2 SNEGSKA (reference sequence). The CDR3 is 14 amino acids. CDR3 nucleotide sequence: TGCAGTGCACCTGGGGGCATTTCCACAGATACGCAGTATTTT. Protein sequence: CSAPGGISTDTQYF.

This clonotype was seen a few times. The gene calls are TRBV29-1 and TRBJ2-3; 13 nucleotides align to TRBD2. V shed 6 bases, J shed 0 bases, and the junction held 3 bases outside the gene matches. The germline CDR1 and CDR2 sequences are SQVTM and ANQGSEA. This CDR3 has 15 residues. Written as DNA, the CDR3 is TGCAGCGTGGGACTAGCGGGGCGAAGCACAGATACGCAGTATTTT. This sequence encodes CSVGLAGRSTDTQYF.

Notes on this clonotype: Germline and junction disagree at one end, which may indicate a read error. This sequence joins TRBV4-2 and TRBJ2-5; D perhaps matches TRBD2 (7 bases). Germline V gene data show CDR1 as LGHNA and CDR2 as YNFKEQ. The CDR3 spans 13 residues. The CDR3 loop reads CASSQDGRGTPYF. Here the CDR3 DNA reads TGTGCCAGCAGCCAAGATGGGAGGGGGACCCCGTACTTC.

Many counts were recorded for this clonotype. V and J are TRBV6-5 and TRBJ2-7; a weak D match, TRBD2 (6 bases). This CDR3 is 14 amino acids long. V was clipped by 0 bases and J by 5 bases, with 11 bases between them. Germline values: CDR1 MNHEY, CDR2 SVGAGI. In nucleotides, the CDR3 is TGTGCCAGCAGTTACTCCCCGACTAGTAACGAGCAGTACTTC. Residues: CASSYSPTSNEQYF.

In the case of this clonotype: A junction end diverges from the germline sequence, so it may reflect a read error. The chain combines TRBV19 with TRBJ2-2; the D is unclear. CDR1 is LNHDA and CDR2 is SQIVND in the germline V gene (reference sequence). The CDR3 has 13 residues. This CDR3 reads CASSRENSGELFF. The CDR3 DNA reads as TGTGCCAGTAGTAGAGAAAACAGCGGGGAGCTGTTTTTT.

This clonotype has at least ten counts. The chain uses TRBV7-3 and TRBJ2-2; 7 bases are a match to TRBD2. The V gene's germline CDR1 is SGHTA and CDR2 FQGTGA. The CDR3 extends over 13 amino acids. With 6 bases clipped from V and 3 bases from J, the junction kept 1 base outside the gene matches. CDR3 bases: TGTGCCAGCAGGGGGGGGGACACCGGGGAGCTGTTTTTT. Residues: CASRGGDTGELFF.

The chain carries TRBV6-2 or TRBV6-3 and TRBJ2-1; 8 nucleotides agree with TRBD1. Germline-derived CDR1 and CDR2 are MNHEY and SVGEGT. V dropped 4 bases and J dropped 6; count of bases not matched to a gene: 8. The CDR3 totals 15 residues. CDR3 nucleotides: TGTGCCAGCAGTTTTCCGGACAGGGAGCTCAATGAGCAGTTCTTC. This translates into CASSFPDRELNEQFF.

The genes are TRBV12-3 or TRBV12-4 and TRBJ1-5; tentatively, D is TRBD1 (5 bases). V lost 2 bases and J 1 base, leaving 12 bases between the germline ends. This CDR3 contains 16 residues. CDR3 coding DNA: TGTGCCAGCAGTTTAAGGGGTTGGGACAGCAATCAGCCCCAGCATTTT. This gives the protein CASSLRGWDSNQPQHF.

CDR3 nucleotide sequence: TGCGCCAGCAGCCGGACAAATCCCACAGATACGCAGTATTTT. It specifies CASSRTNPTDTQYF. This chain connects TRBV10-2 to TRBJ2-3, with D possibly being TRBD1 (5 bases). Germline V gene data show CDR1 as WSHSY and CDR2 as SAAADI. The CDR3 spans 14 residues. V was shortened by 6 bases and J by 2 bases, with 12 bases between the two germline ends.

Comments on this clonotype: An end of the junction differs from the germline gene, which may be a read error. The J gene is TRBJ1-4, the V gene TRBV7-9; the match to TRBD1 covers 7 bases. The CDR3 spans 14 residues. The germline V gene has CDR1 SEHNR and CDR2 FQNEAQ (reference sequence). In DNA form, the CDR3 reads TGTGCCAGCATCTTAGACAGGGAGAGGGAAAAACTGTTTTTT. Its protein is CASILDREREKLFF.

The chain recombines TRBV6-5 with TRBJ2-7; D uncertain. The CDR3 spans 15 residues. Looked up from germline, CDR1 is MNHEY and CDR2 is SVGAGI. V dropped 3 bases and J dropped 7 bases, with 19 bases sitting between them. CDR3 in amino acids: CASSYSRAYGSEQYV. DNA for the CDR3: TGTGCCAGCAGTTATTCCCGGGCATATGGTAGTGAGCAGTACGTC.

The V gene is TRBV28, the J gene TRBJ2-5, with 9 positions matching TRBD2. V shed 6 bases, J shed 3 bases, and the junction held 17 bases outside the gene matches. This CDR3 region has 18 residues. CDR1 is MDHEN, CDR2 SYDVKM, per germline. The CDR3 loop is CASREQAGGMRMEETQYF. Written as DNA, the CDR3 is TGTGCCAGCAGGGAGCAGGCGGGGGGGATGCGGATGGAAGAGACCCAGTACTTC.

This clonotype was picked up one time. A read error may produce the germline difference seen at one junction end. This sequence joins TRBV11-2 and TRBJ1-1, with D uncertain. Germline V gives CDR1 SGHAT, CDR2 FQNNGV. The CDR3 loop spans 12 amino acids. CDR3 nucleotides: TGTGCCAGCAGCTCGAAGAACGCTGAAGCTTTCTTT. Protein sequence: CASSSKNAEAFF.

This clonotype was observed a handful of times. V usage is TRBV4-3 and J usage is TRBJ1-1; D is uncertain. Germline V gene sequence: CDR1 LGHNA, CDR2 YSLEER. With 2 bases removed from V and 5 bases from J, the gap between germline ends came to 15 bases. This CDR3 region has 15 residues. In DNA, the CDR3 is TGCGCCAGCAGCCAAAGTTGGGCACAGAGGACTGAAGCTTTCTTT. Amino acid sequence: CASSQSWAQRTEAFF.

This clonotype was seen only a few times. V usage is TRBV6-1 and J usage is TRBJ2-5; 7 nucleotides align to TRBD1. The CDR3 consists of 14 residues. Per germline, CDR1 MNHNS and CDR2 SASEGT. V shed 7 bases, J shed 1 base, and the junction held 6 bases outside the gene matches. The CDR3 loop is CASTTGQLQETQYF. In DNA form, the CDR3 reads TGTGCCAGCACCACGGGACAGCTCCAAGAGACCCAGTACTTC.

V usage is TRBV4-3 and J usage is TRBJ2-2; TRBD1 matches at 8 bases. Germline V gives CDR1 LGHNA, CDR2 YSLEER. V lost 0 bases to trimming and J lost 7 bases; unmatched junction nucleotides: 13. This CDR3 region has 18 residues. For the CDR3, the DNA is TGCGCCAGCAGCCAAGAGATCAGGGGGCGCCCCCGGAACGGGGAGCTGTTTTTT. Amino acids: CASSQEIRGRPRNGELFF.

The CDR3 spells CASSPWDLNTGELFF. CDR3 nucleotide sequence: TGTGCCAGCAGCCCGTGGGACCTGAACACCGGGGAGCTGTTTTTT. The chain links TRBV5-5 to TRBJ2-2; D is tentatively TRBD1 or TRBD2 (5 bases each). The germline CDR1 and CDR2 sequences are SGHKS and YYEKEE (reference sequence). The CDR3 totals 15 residues. V lost 4 bases to trimming and J lost 1 base, with 11 bases between them.

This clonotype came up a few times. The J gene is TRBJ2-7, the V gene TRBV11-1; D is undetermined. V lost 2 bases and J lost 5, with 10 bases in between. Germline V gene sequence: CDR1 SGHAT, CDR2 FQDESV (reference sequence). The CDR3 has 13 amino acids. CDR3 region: CASSLFVVDEQYF. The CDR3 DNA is TGTGCCAGCAGCTTATTCGTCGTGGACGAGCAGTACTTC. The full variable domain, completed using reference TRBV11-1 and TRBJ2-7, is EAEVAQSPRYKITEKSQAVAFWCDPISGHATLYWYRQILGQGPELLVQFQDESVVDDSQLPKDRFSAERLKGVDSTLKIQPAELGDSAMYLCASSLFVVDEQYFGPGTRLTVT.

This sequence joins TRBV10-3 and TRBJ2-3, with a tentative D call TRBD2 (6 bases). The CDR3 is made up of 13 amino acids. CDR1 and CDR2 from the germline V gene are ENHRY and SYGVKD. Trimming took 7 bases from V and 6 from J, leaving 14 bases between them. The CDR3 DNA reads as TGTGCCATCAATGCGGGGAAAGGGGATACGCAGTATTTT. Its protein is CAINAGKGDTQYF.

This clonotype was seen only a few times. CDR3: CASSLAGSTFYEQYF. The CDR3 coding sequence is TGTGCCAGCAGCTTGGCCGGCTCTACTTTCTACGAGCAGTACTTC. V is TRBV5-5 and J is TRBJ2-7; D is uncertain. The CDR3 length is 15 residues. Germline lookup yields CDR1 SGHKS and CDR2 YYEKEE (reference sequence). Trimming pared 0 bases from V and 3 bases from J, leaving 13 bases between.

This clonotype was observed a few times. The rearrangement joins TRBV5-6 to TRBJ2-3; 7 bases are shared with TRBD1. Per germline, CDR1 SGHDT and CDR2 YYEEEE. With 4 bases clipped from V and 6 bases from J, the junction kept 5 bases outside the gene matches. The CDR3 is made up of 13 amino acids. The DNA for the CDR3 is TGTGCCAGCAGCCGGGACAGTTGGGATACGCAGTATTTT. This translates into CASSRDSWDTQYF.